The 26 T cell receptor beta chains presented below share a single source sample, sequenced in a study of cytomegalovirus exposure and HLA in healthy donors. The PCR used 60 Vbeta and 13 Jbeta primers. The data were produced by immunoSEQ multiplex PCR, yet TCRdb's version contains in-frame clones alone and is incomplete. Of approximately 280,000 clones in the sample, 80% to 90% were seen once. Sample: PBMCs. These receptors were obtained from a man in his forties or fifties in good health and CMV-seropositive.

This chain links TRBV28 with TRBJ2-3; the match to TRBD2 covers 8 bases. The CDR3 spans 15 residues. After removal of 8 bases from V and 0 bases from J, the junction contained 7 bases not matched to a gene. Germline V lookup: CDR1 MDHEN, CDR2 SYDVKM. CDR3 residues: CASGILAVSTDTQYF. CDR3 in DNA: TGTGCCAGCGGGATACTAGCGGTTAGCACAGATACGCAGTATTTT. Full variable domain (missing parts from reference TRBV28 and TRBJ2-3): DVKVTQSSRYLVKRTGEKVFLECVQDMDHENMFWYRQDPGLGLRLIYFSYDVKMKEKGDIPEGYSVSREKKERFSLILESASTNQTSMYLCASGILAVSTDTQYFGPGTRLTVL.

The chain uses TRBV6-5 and TRBJ2-5, with D perhaps TRBD2 (6 bases). The end of the DNA fits TRBJ2-7 better, so the J call may be wrong. Germline V gene sequence: CDR1 MNHEY, CDR2 SVGAGI. The CDR3 spans 14 residues. CDR3 residues: CASSTAGTSYEQYF. The CDR3 DNA reads TGTGCCAGCAGTACGGCCGGGACTTCCTACGAGCAGTACTTC.

The genes are TRBV25-1 and TRBJ2-7, with a weak D call TRBD1 (5 bases). Germline lookup yields CDR1 MGHDK and CDR2 SYGVNS. V gave up 7 bases and J gave up 1 base, with 14 bases separating them. The CDR3 contains 14 residues. CDR3 coding DNA: TGTGCCAGCAAAGTACAGGTATCATCCTACGAGCAGTACTTC. Its translation: CASKVQVSSYEQYF.

The J gene is TRBJ2-4, the V gene TRBV28, with D possibly matching TRBD2 (6 bases). Germline CDR1 and CDR2: MDHEN and SYDVKM. V was shortened by 1 base and J by 3 bases, with 13 bases between the two germline ends. The CDR3 consists of 16 residues. As DNA, the CDR3 is TGTGCCAGCAGTTTATACTGGGAGGCGGGCAAAAACATTCAGTACTTC. Translation: CASSLYWEAGKNIQYF.

V is TRBV20-1 and J is TRBJ2-7; D is undetermined. The length of the CDR3 is 10 residues. CDR1 DFQATT and CDR2 SNEGSKA come from the germline V gene (reference sequence). V was trimmed by 6 bases and J by 1 base, leaving 4 bases between them. CDR3 DNA sequence: TGCAGTGCCCAGTCCTACGAGCAGTACTTC. Protein: CSAQSYEQYF.

The genes are TRBV5-4 and TRBJ2-7, with 7 bases that match TRBD1. The V and J ends lost 5 bases and 4 bases, in that order; junction bases with no gene match: 6. The CDR3 contains 13 residues. The germline V gene has CDR1 SGHNT and CDR2 YYREEE (reference sequence). CDR3 nucleotide sequence: TGTGCCAGCAGATACGACAGGGAGTACGAGCAGTACTTC. This codes for CASRYDREYEQYF. The variable domain in full, completed from reference TRBV5-4 and TRBJ2-7, reads ETGVTQSPTHLIKTRGQQVTLRCSSQSGHNTVSWYQQALGQGPQFIFQYYREEENGRGNFPPRFSGLQFPNYSSELNVNALELDDSALYLCASRYDREYEQYFGPGTRLTVT.

This clone was picked up one time. The CDR3 loop reads CAWDSGRFNQPQHF. CDR3 bases: TGTGCCTGGGATTCAGGGAGGTTTAATCAGCCCCAGCATTTT. The chain recombines TRBV30 with TRBJ1-5; D perhaps matches TRBD1 (5 bases). Trimming cost V 5 bases and J 4 bases, with 15 bases left between them. Looked up from germline, CDR1 is GTSNPN and CDR2 is SVGIG (reference sequence). CDR3 size: 14 residues.

In DNA form, the CDR3 reads TGTGCCAGCAGAAGGGGGTACACCGGGGAGCTGTTTTTT. Translation: CASRRGYTGELFF. This chain connects TRBV28 to TRBJ2-2, with TRBD1 as a possible D gene (6 bases). The CDR3 loop spans 13 amino acids. The V gene lost 6 bases and the J gene lost 3 bases, with 8 bases spanning the gap. Germline lookup yields CDR1 MDHEN and CDR2 SYDVKM.

This clone was recorded once. The chain carries TRBV7-8 and TRBJ2-1; TRBD1 matches at 9 bases. The germline V gene has CDR1 SGHVS and CDR2 FQNEAQ. The CDR3 loop spans 14 amino acids. The V gene end was trimmed by 2 bases and the J gene end by 9 bases; junction bases not matched to a gene: 5. The CDR3 loop reads CASSLTGGLPEQFF. Written as DNA, the CDR3 is TGTGCCAGCAGCTTAACAGGGGGCTTACCTGAGCAGTTCTTC.

The chain links TRBV4-1 to TRBJ1-3; weak D call: TRBD1 (5 bases). The V end lost 0 bases, the J end lost 3 bases, and 9 bases lay between the germline ends. The CDR3 runs 15 residues. Per germline, CDR1 MGHRA and CDR2 YSYEKL. In DNA, the CDR3 is TGCGCCAGCAGCCAAGAGGGCAGGGTTGGAAACACCATATATTTT. Its translation: CASSQEGRVGNTIYF.

This chain connects TRBV9 to TRBJ2-1; D is ambiguous. The V and J ends lost 0 bases and 4 bases respectively, with 8 bases between them. The CDR3 has 14 amino acids. CDR1 SGDLS and CDR2 YYNGEE come from the germline V gene. CDR3 DNA sequence: TGTGCCAGCAGCGTAGATAGCTTGTACAATGAGCAGTTCTTC. This codes for CASSVDSLYNEQFF.

V and J are TRBV7-3 and TRBJ2-1; TRBD1 matches at 7 bases. V trimming: 5 bases; J trimming: 11 bases; junction bases outside the gene matches: 12. The CDR3 spans 14 residues. CDR1 is SGHTA, CDR2 FQGTGA, per germline. The CDR3: CASSLRDSNFQQFF. The CDR3 bases are TGTGCCAGCAGCCTCAGGGACAGCAATTTTCAGCAGTTCTTC.

The chain is built from TRBV6-5 and TRBJ1-1, with TRBD1 identical over 7 bases. Losses at the gene ends were 6 bases for V and 1 base for J; bases not matched to a gene: 5. The CDR3 sequence is 14 residues long. The V gene's germline CDR1 is MNHEY and CDR2 SVGAGI. This CDR3 reads CASRAGTANTEAFF. CDR3 nucleotide sequence: TGTGCCAGCAGAGCCGGGACAGCGAACACTGAAGCTTTCTTT.

As for this clone: This CDR3 is also generated by other DNA sequences in the sample. The gene calls are TRBV4-1 and TRBJ2-7; tentatively, D is TRBD2 (5 bases). The CDR3 is 15 amino acids. Germline-derived CDR1 and CDR2 are MGHRA and YSYEKL. V was trimmed by 0 bases and J by 2 bases, leaving 11 bases between them. CDR3 sequence: CASSQDRGLAYEQYF. The CDR3 DNA follows: TGCGCCAGCAGCCAAGATCGAGGACTGGCCTACGAGCAGTACTTC.

This clone has more than one count but fewer than ten. The chain joins TRBV5-4 to TRBJ1-1; possible D gene TRBD1, 5 bases. Germline V gene lookup returns CDR1 SGHNT and CDR2 YYREEE (reference sequence). V gave up 1 base and J gave up 6 bases, with 10 bases separating them. The CDR3 has 13 amino acids. The CDR3: CASSLKGIPEAFF. As DNA, the CDR3 is TGTGCCAGCAGCTTGAAGGGGATCCCTGAAGCTTTCTTT. Combining the CDR3 with reference TRBV5-4 and TRBJ1-1 gives the whole variable domain ETGVTQSPTHLIKTRGQQVTLRCSSQSGHNTVSWYQQALGQGPQFIFQYYREEENGRGNFPPRFSGLQFPNYSSELNVNALELDDSALYLCASSLKGIPEAFFGQGTRLTVV.

CDR3: CASSPGTSYTDTQYF. In DNA form, the CDR3 reads TGTGCCAGCAGCCCCGGGACTAGTTACACAGATACGCAGTATTTT. This rearrangement joins TRBV7-9 to TRBJ2-3; 8 bases agree with TRBD2. The CDR3 extends over 15 amino acids. Germline V gene data show CDR1 as SEHNR and CDR2 as FQNEAQ (reference sequence). The V gene end was trimmed by 5 bases and the J gene end by 2 bases; junction bases not matched to a gene: 6.

J is TRBJ2-2 and V is TRBV4-3; possible D gene TRBD1, 6 bases. The CDR3 has 13 residues. Germline CDR1 and CDR2: LGHNA and YSLEER. The ends were cut back, 4 bases at V and 5 bases at J, with 8 bases in the middle. The CDR3 loop reads CASSLGQTGELFF. CDR3 DNA sequence: TGCGCCAGCAGCCTCGGACAGACCGGGGAGCTGTTTTTT.

The gene calls are TRBV28 and TRBJ2-3, with D possibly matching TRBD2 (6 bases). The CDR3 has 14 residues. Germline assignment: CDR1 MDHEN and CDR2 SYDVKM. The ends were cut back, 5 bases at V and 4 bases at J, with 13 bases in the middle. CDR3 residues: CASSPWDSPDTQYF. The CDR3 DNA sequence: TGTGCCAGCAGTCCCTGGGACTCTCCAGATACGCAGTATTTT.

The chain links TRBV7-2 to TRBJ2-1, with TRBD2 identical over 12 bases. With 1 base clipped from V and 0 bases from J, the junction kept 4 bases outside the gene matches. Germline V CDR1 and CDR2: SGHTA, FQGNSA. The CDR3 covers 18 residues. The CDR3 loop reads CASSLGLAGGVSYNEQFF. The CDR3 DNA is TGTGCCAGCAGCTTAGGCCTAGCGGGAGGGGTCTCCTACAATGAGCAGTTCTTC.

The gene calls are TRBV5-5 and TRBJ2-7; 10 bases agree with TRBD1. The CDR3 loop spans 16 amino acids. V shed 6 bases and J 0 bases; nucleotides not matched to a gene: 9. The V gene's germline CDR1 is SGHKS and CDR2 YYEKEE (reference sequence). The CDR3 DNA is TGTGCCAGCACCCTGACAGGGGGCGGTATCTCCTACGAGCAGTACTTC. Translation: CASTLTGGGISYEQYF.

The V and J genes are TRBV5-6 and TRBJ2-1, with 7 nucleotides matching TRBD2. CDR1 and CDR2 (germline): SGHDT, YYEEEE. The CDR3 is made up of 16 amino acids. V was clipped by 2 bases and J by 9 bases; unmatched bases: 14. CDR3 nucleotides: TGTGCCAGCAGCTTAATAGCGGGTTACGACCGTGGTGAGCAGTTCTTC. The encoded protein is CASSLIAGYDRGEQFF.

This rearrangement joins TRBV11-3 to TRBJ2-2; TRBD2 matches 7 bases. Germline V CDR1 and CDR2: SGHNT, YENEEA. V was clipped by 0 bases and J by 6 bases; unmatched bases: 1. The CDR3 loop spans 14 amino acids. The CDR3, as DNA: TGTGCCAGCAGCTTAGAGGGGGGGGCCGGGGAGCTGTTTTTT. This encodes CASSLEGGAGELFF.

The chain joins TRBV5-3 to TRBJ1-1, with a possible D match to TRBD1 (6 bases). TRBV5-3 is an ORF, and what it does is uncertain. V lost 1 base, J lost 5 bases, and 21 bases lay in between. The CDR3 sequence is 17 residues long. The CDR3 nucleotides are TGTGCCAGAAGCTTGAGGGGGGGCCATGGGCGCGAGACTGAAGCTTTCTTT. Protein: CARSLRGGHGRETEAFF.

This clone was detected once. The genes are TRBV7-9 and TRBJ2-7; 7 bases are shared with TRBD1. Germline lookup yields CDR1 SEHNR and CDR2 FQNEAQ (reference sequence). This CDR3 comprises 15 residues. The V and J ends lost 5 bases and 5 bases, in that order; junction bases with no gene match: 12. The CDR3 DNA reads as TGTGCCAGCAGCGAAGATACAACAGGGGACGACGAGCAGTACTTC. Protein sequence: CASSEDTTGDDEQYF. Filled out from reference TRBV7-9 and TRBJ2-7, the complete variable domain reads DTGVSQNPRHKITKRGQNVTFRCDPISEHNRLYWYRQTLGQGPEFLTYFQNEAQLEKSRLLSDRFSAERPKGSFSTLEIQRTEQGDSAMYLCASSEDTTGDDEQYFGPGTRLTVT.

This chain joins TRBV7-3 and TRBJ2-3, with unresolved D. The CDR3 extends over 17 amino acids. V lost 6 bases to trimming and J lost 0 bases, with 19 bases between them. In germline, CDR1 is SGHTA, CDR2 FQGTGA. CDR3: CASSASIQTPSTDTQYF. The CDR3 DNA is TGTGCCAGCAGTGCTTCCATACAAACGCCAAGCACAGATACGCAGTATTTT.

The V call is TRBV10-2, the J call TRBJ1-1; possible D gene TRBD1, 5 bases. The CDR3 runs 14 residues. With 2 bases removed from V and 3 bases from J, the gap between germline ends came to 10 bases. Per germline, CDR1 WSHSY and CDR2 SAAADI. CDR3 loop: CASSETGGYTEAFF. The CDR3 bases are TGCGCCAGCAGTGAGACGGGGGGGTACACTGAAGCTTTCTTT.